The 19 T cell receptor beta chains below were found in one sample sequenced in a study of T cells in Graves' hyperthyroidism and ophthalmopathy. From RNA transcripts, TCR beta CDR3 regions were amplified. The HTBI primer set served for first-round RT-PCR of the TCR CDR3. TCRdb reprocessed the multiplex PCR reads via MiXCR and lists one record per CDR3 protein. The sample holds hundreds of thousands of distinct CDR3 sequences, 30% to 40% seen once. The specimen sequenced was blood. These receptors originate from a middle-aged woman with Graves' hyperthyroidism.

Points on this clonotype: One end of the junction fails to match germline, which may point to a read error. The chain carries TRBV10-3 and TRBJ1-6; a possible D gene is TRBD1 (5 bases). The germline V gene encodes CDR1 ENHRY and CDR2 SYGVKD. The CDR3 spans 19 residues. Written as DNA, the CDR3 is TGTGCCAGCAGTTACCATTTAAGGGGAGCGGACTCCTATAATTCACCCCTCCACTTT. This sequence encodes CASSYHLRGADSYNSPLHF.

The sample holds many counts of this clonotype. The rearrangement uses TRBV7-2 and TRBJ2-7; tentative D call: TRBD1 (6 bases). The V gene's germline CDR1 is SGHTA and CDR2 FQGNSA. Trimming removed 6 bases at V and 2 bases at J, with 17 bases between. The CDR3 is made up of 15 amino acids. The CDR3 loop is CASSATGYLTYEQYF. The CDR3 DNA reads TGTGCCAGCAGTGCCACAGGGTACCTAACCTACGAGCAGTACTTC.

This rearrangement joins TRBV7-2 to TRBJ1-2, with a weak D call TRBD1 (5 bases). CDR3 length: 15 residues. Germline V lookup: CDR1 SGHTA, CDR2 FQGNSA. V was cut by 3 bases and J by 4 bases, with 15 bases left in between. The CDR3 region is CASSLGQGWVYGYTF. The DNA for the CDR3 is TGTGCCAGCAGCTTGGGTCAGGGATGGGTCTATGGCTACACCTTC.

Comment on this clonotype: Being one base from a much bigger clone, this may be a read error. This sequence joins TRBV7-2 and TRBJ1-2; D not resolved. This CDR3 region has 11 residues. Germline assignment: CDR1 SGHTA and CDR2 FQGNSA. In DNA form, the CDR3 reads TGTGTCAGCAGCTTATCAGTCAAGGACACCTTC. Protein: CVSSLSVKDTF.

J is TRBJ1-4 and V is TRBV19; D call uncertain. The V gene's germline CDR1 is LNHDA and CDR2 SQIVND (reference sequence). Between the trimmed V and J ends, which lost 4 bases and 3 bases, there was a span of 9 bases. The CDR3 sequence is 14 residues long. The CDR3 spells CASSKGQANEKLFF. CDR3 sequence (DNA): TGTGCCAGTAGTAAGGGCCAGGCTAATGAAAAACTGTTTTTT.

The rearrangement uses TRBV6-5 and TRBJ2-7, with 7 bases matching TRBD1. J gave up 2 bases and V 6 bases, and 7 bases lay outside the gene matches. This CDR3 region has 14 residues. CDR1 and CDR2 (germline): MNHEY, SVGAGI. The CDR3, as DNA: TGTGCCAGCAGACCGGGACAGAGAGCCTACGAGCAGTACTTC. It specifies CASRPGQRAYEQYF.

In its sample, this clonotype was seen many times. The V gene is TRBV5-6, the J gene TRBJ1-1, with D uncertain. With 6 bases removed from V and 1 base from J, the gap between germline ends came to 7 bases. The CDR3 length is 12 residues. Germline V gene data show CDR1 as SGHDT and CDR2 as YYEEEE. The CDR3 reads CASTLTNTEAFF. The CDR3 DNA is TGTGCCAGCACCCTAACGAACACTGAAGCTTTCTTT.

This clonotype has only a few counts. This sequence joins TRBV5-4 and TRBJ2-7; D may match TRBD1 or TRBD2 (6 bases each). CDR1 and CDR2 from the germline V gene are SGHNT and YYREEE (reference sequence). V dropped 5 bases and J dropped 3 bases, with 18 bases sitting between them. This CDR3 spans 15 amino acids. This CDR3 reads CASSKGGLLGYEQYF. Written as DNA, the CDR3 is TGTGCCAGCAGTAAAGGGGGGCTTCTGGGCTACGAGCAGTACTTC.

This clonotype has at least ten counts. V gene TRBV19 combines with J gene TRBJ1-1, with 7 bases aligning to TRBD1. The CDR3 length is 13 residues. V was clipped by 7 bases and J by 1 base; unmatched bases: 3. CDR1 and CDR2 from the germline V gene are LNHDA and SQIVND (reference sequence). This CDR3 reads CASNWDRNTEAFF. The DNA of the CDR3 is TGTGCCAGTAACTGGGACAGGAACACTGAAGCTTTCTTT.

The chain couples TRBV7-4 to TRBJ1-4; 12 bases map to TRBD1. The germline gives CDR1 SGHVT, CDR2 SQSDAQ. The trim removed 3 bases at V and 12 bases at J, leaving 11 bases unmatched. This CDR3 comprises 16 residues. CDR3 nucleotide sequence: TGTGCCAGCAGCTTTAGGGGAGGGACAGGGGGCGTAGAACTGTTTTTT. Protein sequence: CASSFRGGTGGVELFF. Variable domain in full (rest from reference TRBV7-4 and TRBJ1-4): GAGVSQSPRYKVAKRGRDVALRCDSISGHVTLYWYRQTLGQGSEVLTYSQSDAQRDKSGRPSGRFSAERPERSVSTLKIQRTEQGDSAVYLCASSFRGGTGGVELFFGSGTQLSVL.

The chain joins TRBV11-1 to TRBJ2-7; D not certain. V lost 5 bases to trimming and J lost 7 bases, with 12 bases between them. Germline V gene data show CDR1 as SGHAT and CDR2 as FQDESV (reference sequence). The CDR3 is 12 amino acids. CDR3 amino acids: CASSQPENEQYF. CDR3 in DNA: TGTGCCAGCAGCCAGCCGGAAAATGAGCAGTACTTC.

This clonotype was counted at least ten times. The V and J genes are TRBV7-9 and TRBJ2-7; D unresolved. Germline-derived CDR1 and CDR2 are SEHNR and FQNEAQ (reference sequence). The CDR3 length is 14 residues. V was clipped by 5 bases and J by 6 bases, with 17 bases between them. The CDR3 sequence: CASSLGEEALEQYF. The CDR3 region has the DNA TGTGCCAGCAGCCTCGGAGAGGAAGCACTCGAGCAGTACTTC.

This clonotype appeared many times. This chain links TRBV7-9 with TRBJ2-5; D is ambiguous. Trimming pared 1 base from V and 1 base from J, leaving 7 bases between. This CDR3 comprises 14 residues. CDR1 and CDR2 (germline): SEHNR, FQNEAQ (reference sequence). The CDR3 DNA reads as TGTGCCAGCAGCTTAGTATTAGGCCAAGAGACCCAGTACTTC. Its protein product is CASSLVLGQETQYF.

In its sample, this clonotype was seen many times. The gene calls are TRBV9 and TRBJ1-1; possibly TRBD1 for D (5 bases). Trimming left V 0 bases short and J 0 bases short, with 9 bases between. Germline CDR1 and CDR2: SGDLS and YYNGEE. This CDR3 has 15 amino acids. CDR3 residues: CASSVAGGLNTEAFF. Written as DNA, the CDR3 is TGTGCCAGCAGCGTAGCCGGGGGGTTGAACACTGAAGCTTTCTTT.

In regard to this clonotype: The junction departs from germline at one end; a sequencing error may be responsible. This sequence joins TRBV10-1 and TRBJ2-7; D possibly corresponds to TRBD1 (5 bases). Per the germline V gene, CDR1 is WNHNN and CDR2 is SYGVQD (reference sequence). There are 15 residues in the CDR3. The CDR3 sequence: CASSLGVTDLYEQYF. CDR3 bases: TGTGCCAGCAGCTTAGGCGTGACAGACCTATACGAGCAGTACTTC.

The chain combines TRBV10-3 with TRBJ2-1; D possibly uses TRBD1 or TRBD2 (5 bases each). V lost 3 bases to trimming and J lost 0 bases, with 15 bases between them. Germline V gene data show CDR1 as ENHRY and CDR2 as SYGVKD. The CDR3 sequence is 17 residues long. CDR3 residues: CAISEYDPGSSYNEQFF. The CDR3 region has the DNA TGTGCCATCAGTGAATACGATCCAGGGAGCTCCTACAATGAGCAGTTCTTC.

Many counts were recorded for this clonotype. The chain couples TRBV7-2 to TRBJ2-5; 11 nucleotides line up with TRBD2. Germline-derived CDR1 and CDR2 are SGHTA and FQGNSA. The CDR3 spans 16 residues. Trimming took 5 bases from V and 1 from J; bases not matched to a gene: 6. CDR3 nucleotide sequence: TGTGCCAGCAGCCGGACTAGCGGGCGAGGCCAAGAGACCCAGTACTTC. Amino acids: CASSRTSGRGQETQYF. Filled out from reference TRBV7-2 and TRBJ2-5, the complete variable domain reads GAGVSQSPSNKVTEKGKDVELRCDPISGHTALYWYRQSLGQGLEFLIYFQGNSAPDKSGLPSDRFSAERTGGSVSTLTIQRTQQEDSAVYLCASSRTSGRGQETQYFGPGTRLLVL.

V usage is TRBV27 and J usage is TRBJ2-7; 7 nucleotides line up with TRBD1. The ends lost 4 bases at V and 6 bases at J; junction bases unmatched: 3. The CDR3 loop spans 12 amino acids. CDR1 and CDR2 from the germline V gene are MNHEY and SMNVEV (reference sequence). CDR3: CASSYDRVEQYF. In DNA, the CDR3 is TGTGCCAGCAGTTACGACAGGGTCGAGCAGTACTTC.

The genes are TRBV12-3 or TRBV12-4 and TRBJ1-2; D unresolved. CDR3 length: 13 amino acids. Between the trimmed V and J ends, which lost 8 bases and 9 bases, there was a span of 19 bases. The DNA of the CDR3 is TGTGCCAGCCGACCCCTGACCCTGGGGAGCTACACCTTC. It codes for CASRPLTLGSYTF.